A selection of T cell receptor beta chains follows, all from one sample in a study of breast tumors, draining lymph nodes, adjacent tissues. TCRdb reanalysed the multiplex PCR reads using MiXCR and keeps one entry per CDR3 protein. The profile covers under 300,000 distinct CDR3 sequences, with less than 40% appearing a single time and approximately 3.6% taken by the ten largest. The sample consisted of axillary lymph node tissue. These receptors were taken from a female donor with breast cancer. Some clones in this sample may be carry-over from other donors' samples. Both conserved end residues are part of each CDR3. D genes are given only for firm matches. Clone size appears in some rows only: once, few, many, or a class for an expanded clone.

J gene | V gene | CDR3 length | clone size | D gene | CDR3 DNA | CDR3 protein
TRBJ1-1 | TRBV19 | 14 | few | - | TGTGCCAGTAGTTCCGGACAGATGAACACTGAAGCTTTCTTT | CASSSGQMNTEAFF
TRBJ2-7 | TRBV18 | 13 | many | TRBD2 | TGTGCCAGCTCTAGCGGGAGGAGTTACGAGCAGTACTTC | CASSSGRSYEQYF
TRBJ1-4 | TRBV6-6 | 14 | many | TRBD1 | TGTGCCATCCAAGACAGGGGAGAAGGTGAAAAACTGTTTTTT | CAIQDRGEGEKLFF
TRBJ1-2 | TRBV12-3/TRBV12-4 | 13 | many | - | TGTGCCAGCAGTTTTGAACGGAACTATGGCTACACCTTC | CASSFERNYGYTF
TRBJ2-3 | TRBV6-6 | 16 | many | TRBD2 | TGTGCCAGCTCGGCGGGGGGGACCTCTAGCACAGATACGCAGTATTTT | CASSAGGTSSTDTQYF
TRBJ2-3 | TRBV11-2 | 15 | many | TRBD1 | TGTGCCAGCAGTCCGACAGGGGGGGAGGGAGATACGCAGTATTTT | CASSPTGGEGDTQYF
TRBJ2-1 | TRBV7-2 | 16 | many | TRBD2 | TGTGCCAGCAGCTTTATACTAGCGGGAGGGTACAATGAGCAGTTCTTC | CASSFILAGGYNEQFF
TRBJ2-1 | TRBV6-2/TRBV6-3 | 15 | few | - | TGTGCCAGCAGGGGCCGGGACTCTTCCTACAATGAGCAGTTCTTC | CASRGRDSSYNEQFF
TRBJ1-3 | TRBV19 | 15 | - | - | TGTGCCAGTAGTATAGTGGGGGTTGGGAGAAACACCATATATTTT | CASSIVGVGRNTIYF
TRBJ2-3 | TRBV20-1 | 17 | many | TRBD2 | TGCAGTGCTAGAGATCTCCTCATAGCGGGAGGTACAGATACGCAGTATTTT | CSARDLLIAGGTDTQYF
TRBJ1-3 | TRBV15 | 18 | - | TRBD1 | TGTGCCACCAGCAGAAGTGGGGACAGGGGTTTAGCTGGAAACACCATATATTTT | CATSRSGDRGLAGNTIYF
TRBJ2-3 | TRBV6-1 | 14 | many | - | TGTGCCAGCGTGCCCGGGCGATCCCTAGGTACGCAGTATTTT | CASVPGRSLGTQYF
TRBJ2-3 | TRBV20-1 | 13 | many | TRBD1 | TGCAGTGCTGAACGGACAGGAACAGATACGCAGTATTTT | CSAERTGTDTQYF
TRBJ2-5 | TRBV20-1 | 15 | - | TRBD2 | TGCAGTGCTAGTGGGAACGCGGGGGGACAAGAGACCAAGTACTTC | CSASGNAGGQETKYF
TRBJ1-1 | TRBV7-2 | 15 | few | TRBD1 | TGTGCCAGCAGCGCGCGGACAGGCTGGAACACTGAAGCTTTCTTT | CASSARTGWNTEAFF
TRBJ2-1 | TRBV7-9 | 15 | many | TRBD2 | TGTGCCAGCAGCTCGATAGCGGGATGGGGCGATGAGCAGTTCTTC | CASSSIAGWGDEQFF
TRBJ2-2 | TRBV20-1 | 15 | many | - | TGCAGTGCTAAACCCGGGAACACAAACACCGGGGAGCTGTTTTTT | CSAKPGNTNTGELFF
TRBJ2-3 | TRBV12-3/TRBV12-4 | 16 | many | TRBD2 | TGTGCCAGCAGTTTAGCACTAGCGACCAGCACAGATACGCAGTATTTT | CASSLALATSTDTQYF
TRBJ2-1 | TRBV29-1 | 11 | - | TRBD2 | TGCAGCGTGGGGGGGGTGGATGAGCAGTTCTTC | CSVGGVDEQFF
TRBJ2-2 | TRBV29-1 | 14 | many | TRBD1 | TGCAGCGTCGGAGGGACAGGGCTCACCGGGGAGCTGTTTTTT | CSVGGTGLTGELFF
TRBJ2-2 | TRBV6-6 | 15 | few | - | TGTGCCAGCAGTCACTCGTGGACACCCACCGGGGAGCTGTTTTTT | CASSHSWTPTGELFF
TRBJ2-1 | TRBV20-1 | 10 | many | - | TGCAGTGCTAGTGACAATGAGCAGTTCTTC | CSASDNEQFF
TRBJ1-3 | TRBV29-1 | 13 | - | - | TGCAGTTTAGGGGAAAGCTCTGGAAACACCATATATTTT | CSLGESSGNTIYF
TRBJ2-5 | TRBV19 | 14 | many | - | TGTGCCAGTAGTCAGAGGCGGGCTCAAGAGACCCAGTACTTC | CASSQRRAQETQYF
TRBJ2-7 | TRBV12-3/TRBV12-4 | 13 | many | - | TGTGCCAGCAGTTTGCAGGGAGCCTACGAGCAGTACTTC | CASSLQGAYEQYF
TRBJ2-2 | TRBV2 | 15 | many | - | TGTGCCAGCAGTGAATGGGGTAGTGGCACCGGGGAGCTGTTTTTT | CASSEWGSGTGELFF
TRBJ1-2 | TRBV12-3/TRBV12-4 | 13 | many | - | TGTGCCAGCACCTTGGGGGGGTACTATGGCTACACCTTC | CASTLGGYYGYTF
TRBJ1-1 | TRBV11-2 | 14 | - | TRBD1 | TGTGCCAGCAGGGGTACAGGGGTGAACACTGAAGCTTTCTTT | CASRGTGVNTEAFF
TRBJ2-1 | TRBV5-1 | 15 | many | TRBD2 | TGCGCCAGCAGCTTGGGGAATAGCGGGGGTGATGAGCAGTTCTTC | CASSLGNSGGDEQFF
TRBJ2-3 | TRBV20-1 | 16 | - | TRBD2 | TGCAGTACAAAGCAGGGACTAGCGGGGGGCACAGATACGCAGTATTTT | CSTKQGLAGGTDTQYF
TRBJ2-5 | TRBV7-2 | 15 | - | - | TGTGCCAGCAGCTTAGCGGGAGTTAGGGGAGAGACCCAGTACTTC | CASSLAGVRGETQYF
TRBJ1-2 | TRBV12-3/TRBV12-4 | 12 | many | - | TGTGCCAGCAGTCGAGCTAACTATGGCTACACCTTC | CASSRANYGYTF
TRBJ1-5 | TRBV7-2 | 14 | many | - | TGTGCCAGCAGCTACCGACGGGAGAATCAGCCCCAGCATTTT | CASSYRRENQPQHF
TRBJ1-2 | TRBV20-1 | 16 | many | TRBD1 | TGCAGTGCTAGCACACGGGACGGGACAGGGAGCCATGGCTACACCTTC | CSASTRDGTGSHGYTF
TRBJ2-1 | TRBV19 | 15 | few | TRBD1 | TGTGCCAGTAGTACGGGGACAGGGGGGTTCGCTGAGCAGTTCTTC | CASSTGTGGFAEQFF
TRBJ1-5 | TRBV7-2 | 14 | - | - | TGTGCCAGCAGCCCTGCAGGGAGCAATCAGCCCCAGCATTTT | CASSPAGSNQPQHF
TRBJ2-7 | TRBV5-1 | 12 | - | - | TGCGCCAGCAGCTTGGGCGGGGGCGAGCACTACTTC | CASSLGGGEHYF
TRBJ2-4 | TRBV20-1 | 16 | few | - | TGCAGTGCTAGAGGACCCGCATCTCTAGCCAAAAACATTCAGTACTTC | CSARGPASLAKNIQYF
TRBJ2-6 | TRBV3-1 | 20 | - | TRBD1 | TGTGCCAGCAGCCAGTATTCTTTCGGACAGGGGGTGGGTGGGGCCAACGTCCTGACTTTC | CASSQYSFGQGVGGANVLTF
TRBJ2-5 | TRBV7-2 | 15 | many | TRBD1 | TGTGCCAGCAGCTTAGCCGGACAGGGGCGGGAGACCCAGTACTTC | CASSLAGQGRETQYF
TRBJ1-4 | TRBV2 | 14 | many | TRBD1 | TGTGCCAGCAGTGTAGGACAGGGAGGTGAAAAACTGTTTTTT | CASSVGQGGEKLFF
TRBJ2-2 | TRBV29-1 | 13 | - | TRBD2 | TGCAGCTTCGGGACTAGCATGTCCGGGGAGCTGTTTTTT | CSFGTSMSGELFF
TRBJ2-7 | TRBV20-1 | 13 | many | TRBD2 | TGCAGTGCCACTTGGGGGGGGGCCTACGAGCAGTACTTC | CSATWGGAYEQYF
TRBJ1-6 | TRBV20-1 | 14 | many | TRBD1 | TGCAGTGCTAGAGATACAGGGGCTCGATCACCCCTCCACTTT | CSARDTGARSPLHF
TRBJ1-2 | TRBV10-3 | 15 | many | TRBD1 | TGTGCCATCAGCGCGGGACAGGGAAGAGGCTATGGCTACACCTTC | CAISAGQGRGYGYTF
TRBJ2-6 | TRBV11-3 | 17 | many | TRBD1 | TGTGCCAGCAGCGCCCGGGACAGGGGTGGAGGGGCCAACGTCCTGACTTTC | CASSARDRGGGANVLTF